These 3 T cell receptor beta chains originate from one sample sequenced in a study of molecular identifiers for immune sequencing clone quantification. TCRdb processed the PCR reads anew with MiXCR; each CDR3 protein has one entry. The sample comprises approximately 500,000 distinct CDR3 sequences, roughly a fifth of which are singletons, and about 0.78% rests with the top ten. The material sequenced was naive CD8+ T cells from blood, with Jurkat cell RNA spiked in. Documented subset: FACS-sorted CD8+CD4-CCR7+CD45RA+ naive T cells. The receptors derive from a human donor in good health. Some libraries in this study had Jurkat cell RNA spiked in.

This chain links TRBV6-5 with TRBJ1-2, with D perhaps matching TRBD1 (5 bases). The CDR3 runs to 16 residues. Germline V gene lookup returns CDR1 MNHEY and CDR2 SVGAGI. Trimming shortened V by 4 bases and J by 0 bases, and 15 bases separated the two germline ends. The CDR3 loop reads CASSLSWDGTNYGYTF. In DNA, the CDR3 is TGTGCCAGCAGTTTATCCTGGGACGGAACTAACTATGGCTACACCTTC.

This clonotype came up a few times. The CDR3 DNA follows: TGTGCCAGCAGTCCCGGGGCGGGAGGCCCCTCCGAGCAGTACTTC. Amino acid sequence: CASSPGAGGPSEQYF. The chain joins TRBV6-5 to TRBJ2-7; 8 nucleotides agree with TRBD2. J gave up 6 bases and V 5 bases, and 12 bases lay outside the gene matches. Germline lookup yields CDR1 MNHEY and CDR2 SVGAGI. This CDR3 region has 15 residues.

This clonotype was counted at least ten times. The J gene is TRBJ1-1, the V gene TRBV28; D gene ambiguous. Per the germline V gene, CDR1 is MDHEN and CDR2 is SYDVKM. Between the trimmed V and J ends, which lost 3 bases and 1 base, there was a span of 12 bases. This CDR3 is built from 15 residues. The CDR3 bases are TGTGCCAGCAGTTTGGTCCTTAACCCGAACACTGAAGCTTTCTTT. Translating gives CASSLVLNPNTEAFF.